Listed below are T cell receptor beta chains from one sample, sequenced in a study of cytomegalovirus exposure and HLA in healthy donors. Some clones are missing from TCRdb's copy, which holds only in-frame ones; the method was immunoSEQ multiplex PCR. The sample records more than 80,000 clones, roughly 79% being singletons. The sample taken for sequencing was PBMCs. Receptors originate from a woman between 70 and 85 years old in good health and CMV-seropositive. The CDR3 runs from the conserved cysteine through the conserved F or W. D genes are given only for firm matches. A clone size is listed for some rows: how often the clone was seen (once, few, many), or a class if it is expanded.

>TRBD2|TRBV13|TRBJ2-2|NA
CASSPGLAGGPRRTGELFF
TGTGCCAGCAGCCCCGGACTAGCGGGGGGGCCTCGGAGGACCGGGGAGCTGTTTTTT
>NA|TRBV20-1|TRBJ2-7|NA
CSAFGREQYF
TGCAGTGCCTTTGGTCGGGAGCAGTACTTC
>NA|TRBV5-1|TRBJ1-4|NA
CASSAGQGGEKLFF
TGCGCCAGCAGCGCTGGTCAGGGCGGTGAAAAACTGTTTTTT
>NA|TRBV11-1|TRBJ2-2|NA
CASSFQTLTGELFF
TGTGCCAGCAGCTTCCAGACTCTCACCGGGGAGCTGTTTTTT
>NA|TRBV9|TRBJ1-6|once
CASSPTAGGPTNSPLHF
TGTGCCAGCAGCCCCACGGCGGGGGGGCCTACTAATTCACCCCTCCACTTT
>TRBD2|TRBV19|TRBJ2-3|few
CASREGGGRNEYF
TGTGCCAGTAGAGAAGGCGGCGGGAGGAATGAGTATTTT
>NA|TRBV27|TRBJ2-7|NA
CASSRGDEQYF
TGTGCCAGCAGCCGCGGGGACGAGCAGTACTTC
>TRBD2|TRBV12-5|TRBJ2-2|NA
CASGLVVGLATGELFF
TGTGCTAGTGGTTTGGTGGTGGGACTAGCAACCGGGGAGCTGTTTTTT
>NA|TRBV6-1|TRBJ2-7|NA
CASSGYRAHEQYF
TGTGCCAGCAGTGGATACAGGGCCCACGAGCAGTACTTC
>TRBD1|TRBV11-2|TRBJ1-5|NA
CASSRDRRPNQPQHF
TGTGCCAGCAGCCGGGACAGGAGACCCAATCAGCCCCAGCATTTT
>NA|TRBV7-9|TRBJ2-6|NA
CASSSGANVLTF
TGTGCCTCCAGCTCTGGGGCCAACGTCCTGACTTTC
>TRBD1|TRBV5-4|TRBJ1-1|NA
CASTRTGERATEAFF
TGTGCCAGCACCCGCACAGGGGAGAGAGCGACTGAAGCTTTCTTT
>NA|TRBV4-1|TRBJ2-7|once
CASSQVDLWEAEQYF
TGCGCCAGCAGCCAAGTGGACCTCTGGGAGGCCGAGCAGTACTTC
>TRBD1|TRBV7-9|TRBJ2-2|NA
CASSLEGIGGLFF
TGTGCCAGCAGCTTAGAGGGTATAGGGGGCCTGTTTTTT
>TRBD2|TRBV29-1|TRBJ2-1|NA
CSVGSAGVAYNEQFF
TGCAGCGTCGGCTCAGCGGGAGTCGCCTACAATGAGCAGTTCTTC
>NA|TRBV6-5|TRBJ1-2|NA
CASSYSAAPNYGYTF
TGTGCCAGCAGTTACTCGGCAGCGCCGAACTATGGCTACACCTTC
>NA|TRBV6-6|TRBJ1-1|NA
CASTPEGAEAFF
TGTGCCAGCACCCCAGAAGGGGCTGAAGCTTTCTTT
>TRBD2|TRBV28|TRBJ2-7|NA
CASSSQGLAGEGILYEQYF
TGTGCCAGCAGTTCCCAGGGACTAGCGGGAGAGGGTATCCTCTACGAGCAGTACTTC
>TRBD1|TRBV27|TRBJ1-1|once
CASSLSTRGLRNTEAFF
TGTGCCAGCAGTTTATCGACCAGGGGGCTAAGGAACACTGAAGCTTTCTTT
>NA|TRBV4-2|TRBJ2-1|NA
CASSQDGSYNEQFF
TGTGCCAGCAGCCAAGACGGGAGCTACAATGAGCAGTTCTTC
>NA|TRBV7-3|TRBJ2-7|NA
CASSSDSTSYEQYF
TGTGCCAGCAGTTCGGACTCCACCTCCTACGAGCAGTACTTC
>NA|TRBV2|TRBJ2-7|NA
CASIEAEPSYEQYF
TGTGCCAGCATCGAAGCGGAGCCATCCTACGAGCAGTACTTC
>TRBD2|TRBV7-9|TRBJ2-2|NA
CASSLARVPSLAGTGELFF
TGTGCCAGCAGCTTAGCCCGGGTTCCGTCACTAGCGGGAACCGGGGAGCTGTTTTTT
>TRBD2|TRBV19|TRBJ2-7|NA
CASSIVAGVNEQYF
TGTGCCAGTAGTATCGTAGCGGGAGTAAACGAGCAGTACTTC
>NA|TRBV27|TRBJ2-5|once
CASSWLARAETQYF
TGTGCCAGCAGTTGGCTGGCCAGGGCCGAGACCCAGTACTTC
>NA|TRBV10-3|TRBJ2-7|once
CAIRIDSSYEQYF
TGTGCCATCAGAATAGACAGTTCCTACGAGCAGTACTTC
>NA|TRBV27|TRBJ2-7|once
CASRGGQAYEQYF
TGTGCCAGCAGGGGCGGGCAGGCCTACGAGCAGTACTTC
>NA|TRBV19|TRBJ2-6|NA
CASRPLTSGANVLTF
TGTGCCAGTAGACCACTTACTTCTGGGGCCAACGTCCTGACTTTC
>NA|TRBV9|TRBJ2-3|NA
CASSEGHPTDTQYF
TGTGCCAGCAGCGAGGGACATCCCACAGATACGCAGTATTTT
>NA|TRBV30|TRBJ1-4|NA
CASGGATNEKLFF
TGTGCCTCGGGGGGTGCAACTAATGAAAAACTGTTTTTT
>TRBD2|TRBV7-8|TRBJ2-7|few
CASRGGSGGRPQNYEQYF
TGTGCCAGCAGAGGCGGTAGCGGGGGCCGCCCTCAAAACTACGAGCAGTACTTC
>TRBD1|TRBV7-2|TRBJ2-5|NA
CASSRDRVETQYF
TGTGCCAGCAGCCGTGACAGGGTCGAGACCCAGTACTTC